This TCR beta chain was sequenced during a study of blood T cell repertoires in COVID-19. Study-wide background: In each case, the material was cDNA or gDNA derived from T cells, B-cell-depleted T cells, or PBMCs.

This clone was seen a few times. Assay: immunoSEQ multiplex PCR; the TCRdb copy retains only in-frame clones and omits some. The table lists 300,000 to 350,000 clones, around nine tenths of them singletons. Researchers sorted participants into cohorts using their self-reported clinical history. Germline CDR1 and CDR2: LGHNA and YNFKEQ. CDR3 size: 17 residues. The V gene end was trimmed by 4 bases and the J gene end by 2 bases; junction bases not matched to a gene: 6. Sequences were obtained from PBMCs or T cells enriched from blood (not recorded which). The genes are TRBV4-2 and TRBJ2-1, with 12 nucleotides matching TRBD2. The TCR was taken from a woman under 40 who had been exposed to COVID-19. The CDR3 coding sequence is TGTGCCAGCAGCCGAGGTCTAGCGGGGGGGACCTACAATGAGCAGTTCTTC. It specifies CASSRGLAGGTYNEQFF.